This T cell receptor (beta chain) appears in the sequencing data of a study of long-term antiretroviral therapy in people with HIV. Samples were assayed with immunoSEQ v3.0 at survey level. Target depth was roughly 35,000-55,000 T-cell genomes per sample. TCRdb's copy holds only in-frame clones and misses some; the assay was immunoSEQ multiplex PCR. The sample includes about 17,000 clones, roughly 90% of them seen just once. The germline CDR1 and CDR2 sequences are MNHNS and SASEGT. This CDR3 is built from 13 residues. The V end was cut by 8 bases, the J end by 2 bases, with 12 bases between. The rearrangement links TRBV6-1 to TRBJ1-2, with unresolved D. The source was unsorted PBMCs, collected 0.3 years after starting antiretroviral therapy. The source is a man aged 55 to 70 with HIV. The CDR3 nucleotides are TGTGCCAGCCTATTGGACTCAAACTATGGCTACACCTTC. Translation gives CASLLDSNYGYTF.